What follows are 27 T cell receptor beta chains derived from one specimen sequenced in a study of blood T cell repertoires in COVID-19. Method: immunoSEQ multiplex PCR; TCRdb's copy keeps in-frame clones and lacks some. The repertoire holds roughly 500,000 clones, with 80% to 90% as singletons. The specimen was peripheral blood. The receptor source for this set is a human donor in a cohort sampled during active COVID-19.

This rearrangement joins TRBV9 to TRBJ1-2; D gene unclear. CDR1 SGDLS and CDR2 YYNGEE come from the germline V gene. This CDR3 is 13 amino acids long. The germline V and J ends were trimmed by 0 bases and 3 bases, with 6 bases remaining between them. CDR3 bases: TGTGCCAGCAGCGTAGCGGTTTACTATGGCTACACCTTC. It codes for CASSVAVYYGYTF. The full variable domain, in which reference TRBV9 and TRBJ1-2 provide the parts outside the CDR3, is DSGVTQTPKHLITATGQRVTLRCSPRSGDLSVYWYQQSLDQGLQFLIQYYNGEERAKGNILERFSAQQFPDLHSELNLSSLELGDSALYFCASSVAVYYGYTFGSGTRLTVV.

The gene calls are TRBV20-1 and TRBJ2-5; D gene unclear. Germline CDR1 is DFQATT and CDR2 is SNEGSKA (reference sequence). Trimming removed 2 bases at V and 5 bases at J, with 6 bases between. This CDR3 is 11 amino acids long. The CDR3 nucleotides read TGCAGTGCTAGATTCCCGGAGACCCAGTACTTC. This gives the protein CSARFPETQYF.

CDR3 DNA: TGTGCCAGCCGGGACAGGGGGCAAACCGGGGAGCTGTTTTTT. Amino acid sequence: CASRDRGQTGELFF. V is TRBV6-6 and J is TRBJ2-2; 12 bases are a match to TRBD1. The CDR3 is 14 residues long. Trimming took 8 bases from V and 5 from J; bases not matched to a gene: 3. CDR1 and CDR2 from the germline V gene are MNHNY and SVGAGI (reference sequence).

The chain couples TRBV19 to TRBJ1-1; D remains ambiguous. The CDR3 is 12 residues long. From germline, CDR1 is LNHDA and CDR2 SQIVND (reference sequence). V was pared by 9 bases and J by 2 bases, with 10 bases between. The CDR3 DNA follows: TGTGCCAGCTCCCCAGTTAACACTGAAGCTTTCTTT. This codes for CASSPVNTEAFF.

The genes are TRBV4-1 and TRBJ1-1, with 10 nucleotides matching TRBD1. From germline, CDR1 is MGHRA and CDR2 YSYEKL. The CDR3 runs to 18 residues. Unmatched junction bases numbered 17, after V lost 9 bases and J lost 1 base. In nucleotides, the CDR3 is TGCGCCAGTCTCGCCGGGGACAGGGGACCTTGGGCGAACACTGAAGCTTTCTTT. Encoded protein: CASLAGDRGPWANTEAFF.

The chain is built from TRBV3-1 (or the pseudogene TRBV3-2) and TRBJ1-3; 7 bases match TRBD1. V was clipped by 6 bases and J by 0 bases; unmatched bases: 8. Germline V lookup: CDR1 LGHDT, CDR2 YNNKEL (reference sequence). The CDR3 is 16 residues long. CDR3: CASRLTGTLSGNTIYF. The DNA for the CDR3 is TGTGCCAGCAGGCTGACAGGGACTCTCTCTGGAAACACCATATATTTT.

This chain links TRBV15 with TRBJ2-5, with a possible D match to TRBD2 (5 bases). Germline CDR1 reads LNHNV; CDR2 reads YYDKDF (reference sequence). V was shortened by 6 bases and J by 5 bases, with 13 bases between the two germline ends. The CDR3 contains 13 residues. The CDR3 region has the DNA TGTGCCACCAGTACTGGATCGGGGGAGACCCAGTACTTC. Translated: CATSTGSGETQYF.

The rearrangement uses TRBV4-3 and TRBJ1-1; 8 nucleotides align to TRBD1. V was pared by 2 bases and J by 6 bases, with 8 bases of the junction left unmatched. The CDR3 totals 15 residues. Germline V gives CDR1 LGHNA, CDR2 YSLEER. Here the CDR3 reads CASSQTTGEGSEAFF. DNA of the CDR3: TGCGCCAGCAGCCAAACGACAGGGGAGGGATCTGAAGCTTTCTTT.

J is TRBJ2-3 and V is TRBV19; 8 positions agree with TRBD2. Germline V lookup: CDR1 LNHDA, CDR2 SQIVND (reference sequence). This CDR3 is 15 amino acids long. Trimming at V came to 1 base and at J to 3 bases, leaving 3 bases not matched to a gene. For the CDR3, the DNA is TGTGCCAGTAGTATAGCGGGACTAGAAACAGATACGCAGTATTTT. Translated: CASSIAGLETDTQYF.

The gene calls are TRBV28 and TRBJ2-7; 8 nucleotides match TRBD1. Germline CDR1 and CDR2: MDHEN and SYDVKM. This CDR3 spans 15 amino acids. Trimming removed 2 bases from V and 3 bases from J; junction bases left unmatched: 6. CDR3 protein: CASSLPGGRGYEQYF. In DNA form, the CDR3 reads TGTGCCAGCAGTTTACCAGGGGGCAGGGGCTACGAGCAGTACTTC.

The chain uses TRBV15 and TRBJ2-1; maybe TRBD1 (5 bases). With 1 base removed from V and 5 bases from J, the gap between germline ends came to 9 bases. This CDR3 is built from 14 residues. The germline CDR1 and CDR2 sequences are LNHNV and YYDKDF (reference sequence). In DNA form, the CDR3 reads TGTGCCACCAGCAGAGCCTCAGGGCACAATGAGCAGTTCTTC. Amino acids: CATSRASGHNEQFF.

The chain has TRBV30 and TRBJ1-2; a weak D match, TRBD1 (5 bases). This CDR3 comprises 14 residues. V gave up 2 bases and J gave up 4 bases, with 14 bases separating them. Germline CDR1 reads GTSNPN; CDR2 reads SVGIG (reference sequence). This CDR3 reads CAWSKSQGIYGYTF. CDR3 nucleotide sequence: TGTGCCTGGAGTAAGAGCCAGGGAATCTATGGCTACACCTTC.

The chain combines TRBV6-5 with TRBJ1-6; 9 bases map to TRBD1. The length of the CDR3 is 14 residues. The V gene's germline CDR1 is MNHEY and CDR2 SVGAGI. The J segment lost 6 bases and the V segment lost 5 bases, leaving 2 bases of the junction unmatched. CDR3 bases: TGTGCCAGCAGTCGACAGGGGGGTAATTCACCCCTCCACTTT. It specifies CASSRQGGNSPLHF.

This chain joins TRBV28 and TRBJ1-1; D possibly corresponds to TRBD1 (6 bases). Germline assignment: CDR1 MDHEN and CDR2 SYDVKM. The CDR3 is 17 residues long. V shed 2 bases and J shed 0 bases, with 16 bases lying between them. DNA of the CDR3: TGTGCCAGCAGTTTAGGCGGACAGCCCGGCGTGAACACTGAAGCTTTCTTT. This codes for CASSLGGQPGVNTEAFF.

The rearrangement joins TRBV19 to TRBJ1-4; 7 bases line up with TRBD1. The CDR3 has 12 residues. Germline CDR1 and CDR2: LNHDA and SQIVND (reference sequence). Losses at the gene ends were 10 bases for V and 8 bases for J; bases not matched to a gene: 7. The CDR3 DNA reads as TGTGCCACGACACAGGGGAGGGAAAAACTGTTTTTT. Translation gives CATTQGREKLFF.

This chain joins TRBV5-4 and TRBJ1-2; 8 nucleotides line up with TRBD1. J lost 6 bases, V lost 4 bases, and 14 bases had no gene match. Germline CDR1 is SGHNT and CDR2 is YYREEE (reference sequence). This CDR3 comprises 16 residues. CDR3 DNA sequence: TGTGCCAGCAGCAAAGTGGGACAGGCTGGTTTCGATGGCTACACCTTC. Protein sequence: CASSKVGQAGFDGYTF. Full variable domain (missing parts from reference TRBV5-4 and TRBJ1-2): ETGVTQSPTHLIKTRGQQVTLRCSSQSGHNTVSWYQQALGQGPQFIFQYYREEENGRGNFPPRFSGLQFPNYSSELNVNALELDDSALYLCASSKVGQAGFDGYTFGSGTRLTVV.

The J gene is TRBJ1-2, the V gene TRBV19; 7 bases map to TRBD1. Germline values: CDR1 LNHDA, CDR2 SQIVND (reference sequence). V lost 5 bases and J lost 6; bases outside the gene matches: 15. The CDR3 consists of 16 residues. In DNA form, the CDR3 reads TGTGCCAGTAGTGAGGGGACAGCTCGTTACCCCCATGGCTACACCTTC. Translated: CASSEGTARYPHGYTF.

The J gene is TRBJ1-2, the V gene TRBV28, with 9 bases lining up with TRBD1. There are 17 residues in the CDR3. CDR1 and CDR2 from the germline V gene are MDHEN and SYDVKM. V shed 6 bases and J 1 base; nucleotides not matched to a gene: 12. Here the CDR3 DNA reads TGTGCCAGCAGCGAACCTCCGGGACAGGGCCTTAACTATGGCTACACCTTC. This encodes CASSEPPGQGLNYGYTF.

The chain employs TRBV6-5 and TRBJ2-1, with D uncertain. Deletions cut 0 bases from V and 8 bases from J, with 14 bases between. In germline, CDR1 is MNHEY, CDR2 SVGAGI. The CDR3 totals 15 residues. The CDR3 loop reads CASSYSHPEVYEQFF. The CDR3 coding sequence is TGTGCCAGCAGTTACTCGCATCCTGAGGTCTATGAGCAGTTCTTC.

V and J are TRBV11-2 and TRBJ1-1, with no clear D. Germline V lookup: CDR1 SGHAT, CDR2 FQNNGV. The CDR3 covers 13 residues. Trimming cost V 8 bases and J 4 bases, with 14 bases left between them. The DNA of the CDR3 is TGTGCCAGCCTAAGGGAGGCTCCCACTGAAGCTTTCTTT. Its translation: CASLREAPTEAFF.

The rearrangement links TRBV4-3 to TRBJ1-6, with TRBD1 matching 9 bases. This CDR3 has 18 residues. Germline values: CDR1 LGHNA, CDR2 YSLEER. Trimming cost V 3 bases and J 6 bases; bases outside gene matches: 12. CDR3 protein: CASSHLPGQGNLNSPLHF. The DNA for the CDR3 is TGCGCCAGCAGCCACCTTCCGGGACAGGGAAACCTTAATTCACCCCTCCACTTT.

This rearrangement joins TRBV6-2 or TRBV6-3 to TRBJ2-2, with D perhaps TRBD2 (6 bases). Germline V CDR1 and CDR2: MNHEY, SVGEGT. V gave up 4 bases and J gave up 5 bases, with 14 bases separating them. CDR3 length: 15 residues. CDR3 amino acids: CASSLEGRGTGELFF. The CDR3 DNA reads TGTGCCAGCAGTTTGGAGGGAAGAGGAACCGGGGAGCTGTTTTTT.

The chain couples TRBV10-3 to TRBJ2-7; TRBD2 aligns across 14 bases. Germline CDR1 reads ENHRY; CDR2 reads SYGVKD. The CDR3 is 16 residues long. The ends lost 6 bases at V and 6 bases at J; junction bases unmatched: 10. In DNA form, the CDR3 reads TGTGCCATCAGCGCCCGGAGACTAGCGGGAGGGGGCGAGCAGTACTTC. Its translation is CAISARRLAGGGEQYF.

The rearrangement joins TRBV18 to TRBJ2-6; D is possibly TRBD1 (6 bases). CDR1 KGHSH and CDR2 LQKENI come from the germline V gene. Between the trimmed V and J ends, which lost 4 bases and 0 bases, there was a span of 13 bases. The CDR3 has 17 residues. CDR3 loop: CASSRSGAGSGANVLTF. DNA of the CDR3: TGTGCCAGCTCACGGTCAGGGGCAGGCTCTGGGGCCAACGTCCTGACTTTC.

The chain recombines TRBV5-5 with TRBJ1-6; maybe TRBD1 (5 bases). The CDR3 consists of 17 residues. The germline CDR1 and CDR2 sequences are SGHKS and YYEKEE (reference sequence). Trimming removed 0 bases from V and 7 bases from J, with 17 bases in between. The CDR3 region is CASSLDWDPRGNSPLHF. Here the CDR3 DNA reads TGTGCCAGCAGCTTGGACTGGGACCCACGGGGGAATTCACCCCTCCACTTT.

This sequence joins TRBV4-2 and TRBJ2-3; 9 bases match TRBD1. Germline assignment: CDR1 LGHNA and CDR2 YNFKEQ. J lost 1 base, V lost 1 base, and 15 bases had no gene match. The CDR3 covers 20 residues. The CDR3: CASSQVQQGAGLTGTDTQYF. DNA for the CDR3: TGTGCCAGCAGCCAAGTTCAACAGGGGGCCGGCTTAACTGGCACAGATACGCAGTATTTT.

The CDR3 region has the DNA TGCGCCAGCACCCCCGTTGAGGGCGTCGATCAGCCCCAGCATTTT. Amino acid sequence: CASTPVEGVDQPQHF. The rearrangement joins TRBV23-1 to TRBJ1-5; D is ambiguous. TRBV23-1 is an ORF, with its function uncertain. The CDR3 has 15 amino acids. V lost 7 bases and J 5 bases, leaving 18 bases between the germline ends.